Only a few counts were recorded for the clone carrying this T cell receptor (beta chain). Its antigen is undetermined. A J-beta primer mix and a sample-barcoded 5' primer were used in a second PCR of about 6 to 12 cycles. TCRdb analysed the 5' RACE reads with MiXCR anew, one entry per CDR3 protein. This table has approximately 900,000 distinct CDR3 sequences, 48% appearing once. This sample was taken from a study of blood T cells in healthy people across ages. This CDR3 has 17 amino acids. CDR1 and CDR2 (germline): MNHEY, SMNVEV (reference sequence). V was trimmed by 2 bases and J by 3 bases, leaving 17 bases between them. Notes on the study in general: The unknown donor CMV status may have confounded expanded clonotype changes. The lack of PBMC sorting stopped any conclusive naive versus antigen-experienced comparison. Roughly linearly, TCR beta diversity per million T cells fell as age increased.

The receptor's source is a man aged 25 to 40 in good health. This chain uses TRBV27 with TRBJ2-1; D may be TRBD1 or TRBD2 (5 bases each). The sample taken for sequencing was blood. The CDR3 sequence is CASSLGGRALNYNEQFF. For the CDR3, the DNA is TGTGCCAGCAGTTTAGGGGGAAGGGCCCTCAACTACAATGAGCAGTTCTTC.